This T cell receptor (beta chain) was captured in a study of identical twins. Through template switching, a universal primer site was introduced, and the cDNA contained unique molecular identifiers. TCRdb independently ran MiXCR on the 5' RACE reads; one entry per CDR3 protein. The sample carries 200,000 to 250,000 distinct CDR3 sequences, approximately 7% recorded once. These same records also appear under a second study, on yellow fever vaccine responses in identical twins. This second report adds: The T cell response to vaccination in identical twins was reportedly partly convergent and partly personalized.

The source is a woman between 18 and 30 years old in good health. Sequenced sample: memory (CD45RO+) T cells sorted from blood.

The CDR3 DNA follows: TGCAGTGTCGTAACAGGGCATGGCTACACCTTC. Encoded protein: CSVVTGHGYTF. The chain recombines TRBV20-1 with TRBJ1-2; D possibly corresponds to TRBD1 (6 bases). This CDR3 region has 11 residues. Trimming took 7 bases from V and 6 from J, leaving 12 bases between them. Germline V gene data show CDR1 as DFQATT and CDR2 as SNEGSKA (reference sequence).